A single sample is the source of the 28 T cell receptor beta chains below, sequenced in a study of blood T cells in healthy people across ages. A second PCR of 7 to 11 cycles used a sample-barcoded 5' primer and a J-beta primer mix. MiXCR was run by TCRdb on the 5' RACE reads, yielding one entry per CDR3 protein. Of roughly 1,800,000 distinct CDR3 sequences in the sample, just under 50% were seen once. Sequencing input: blood. These receptor sequences come from a woman aged 40 to 55 in good health.

There are a few counts of this clonotype. This sequence joins TRBV6-6 and TRBJ1-2, with 9 bases matching TRBD1. The CDR3 has 15 amino acids. The ends lost 7 bases at V and 5 bases at J; junction bases unmatched: 11. The germline gives CDR1 MNHNY, CDR2 SVGAGI (reference sequence). Here the CDR3 DNA reads TGTGCCAGCATCACCAAGGGACAGGGTTTGTATGGCTACACCTTC. Amino acids: CASITKGQGLYGYTF.

This clonotype was recorded a few times. J is TRBJ2-7 and V is TRBV29-1, with 7 bases fitting TRBD1. The J segment lost 3 bases and the V segment lost 6 bases, leaving 5 bases of the junction unmatched. Germline V CDR1 and CDR2: SQVTM, ANQGSEA. The CDR3 totals 12 residues. For the CDR3, the DNA is TGCAGCGTATCGACAGGGAACTACGAGCAGTACTTC. It codes for CSVSTGNYEQYF.

The V gene is TRBV4-1, the J gene TRBJ1-4; D is perhaps TRBD1 (5 bases). V shed 0 bases and J shed 11 bases, with 19 bases lying between them. Germline V CDR1 and CDR2: MGHRA, YSYEKL. The CDR3 totals 16 residues. The DNA of the CDR3 is TGCGCCAGCAGCCAAGATCTGGGCGGGGCGGGATGGAAACTGTTTTTT. It encodes CASSQDLGGAGWKLFF.

This sequence joins TRBV4-1 and TRBJ1-2, with D possibly matching TRBD1 (5 bases). V lost 1 base to trimming and J lost 7 bases, with 16 bases between them. The germline gives CDR1 MGHRA, CDR2 YSYEKL. The CDR3 spans 15 residues. The CDR3 here is CASSQGLRQGSGYTF. CDR3 coding DNA: TGCGCCAGCAGCCAAGGGCTCCGGCAGGGATCTGGCTACACCTTC.

The chain joins TRBV5-1 to TRBJ2-5; D possibly corresponds to TRBD2 (6 bases). Looked up from germline, CDR1 is SGHRS and CDR2 is YFSETQ. CDR3 size: 16 residues. The V end was cut by 6 bases, the J end by 2 bases, with 20 bases between. The DNA of the CDR3 is TGCGCCAGCATCCTCAGGAGGATGGGGGGACAAGAGACCCAGTACTTC. As protein: CASILRRMGGQETQYF.

The chain employs TRBV27 and TRBJ2-3; the D is unclear. Germline V gene sequence: CDR1 MNHEY, CDR2 SMNVEV (reference sequence). V dropped 5 bases and J dropped 1 base, with 10 bases sitting between them. The CDR3 extends over 14 amino acids. In DNA form, the CDR3 reads TGTGCCAGCAGTACCCGGCTGGGCACAGATACGCAGTATTTT. Translated: CASSTRLGTDTQYF.

The genes are TRBV4-3 and TRBJ2-7, with 10 bases aligning to TRBD1. The CDR3 loop spans 18 amino acids. V gave up 0 bases and J gave up 4 bases; unmatched junction bases: 12. In germline, CDR1 is LGHNA, CDR2 YSLEER. CDR3 sequence: CASSQDLSRGTGVYEQYF. The CDR3 DNA reads TGCGCCAGCAGCCAAGATCTCAGCAGGGGGACAGGGGTTTACGAGCAGTACTTC.

The chain uses TRBV4-1 and TRBJ2-4; perhaps TRBD1 as D (5 bases). The V end was cut by 0 bases, the J end by 0 bases, with 18 bases between. The V gene's germline CDR1 is MGHRA and CDR2 YSYEKL. The CDR3 extends over 19 amino acids. The CDR3 loop is CASSQDMGMQGIAKNIQYF. The CDR3 DNA sequence: TGCGCCAGCAGCCAAGACATGGGAATGCAGGGAATAGCCAAAAACATTCAGTACTTC.

The rearrangement joins TRBV7-2 to TRBJ1-2; 8 bases are a match to TRBD1. In germline, CDR1 is SGHTA, CDR2 FQGNSA. With V trimmed by 5 bases and J by 4 bases, 9 bases remained unmatched. The CDR3 length is 15 residues. CDR3 DNA: TGTGCCAGCAGCCGAGGGGACAGGATCCCCTATGGCTACACCTTC. It encodes CASSRGDRIPYGYTF.

This clonotype was picked up many times. The V call is TRBV10-3, the J call TRBJ2-3; a possible D gene is TRBD1 (6 bases). The CDR3 is made up of 15 amino acids. V dropped 4 bases and J dropped 7 bases, with 18 bases sitting between them. The germline gives CDR1 ENHRY, CDR2 SYGVKD. CDR3 in DNA: TGTGCCATCAGTGGTGGACAGCTATGGATACATACGCAGTATTTT. It encodes CAISGGQLWIHTQYF.

V and J are TRBV20-1 and TRBJ2-1; 9 nucleotides line up with TRBD2. The CDR3 extends over 14 amino acids. The germline gives CDR1 DFQATT, CDR2 SNEGSKA (reference sequence). This chain's CDR3 is CSAMHSGGYNEQFF. CDR3 coding DNA: TGCAGCGCAATGCATAGCGGGGGATACAATGAGCAGTTCTTC.

The chain couples TRBV13 to TRBJ1-5; the match to TRBD1 covers 7 bases. Losses at the gene ends were 0 bases for V and 5 bases for J; bases not matched to a gene: 1. This CDR3 has 14 amino acids. From germline, CDR1 is PRHDT and CDR2 FYEKMQ (reference sequence). The CDR3 nucleotides are TGTGCCAGCAGCTTAGGCAGGGGGGATCAGCCCCAGCATTTT. Residues: CASSLGRGDQPQHF.

The chain carries TRBV14 and TRBJ2-1; D is perhaps TRBD1 (5 bases). Trimming took off 3 bases at V and 10 bases at J, with 13 bases between the two ends. CDR1 SGHDN and CDR2 FVKESK come from the germline V gene. The CDR3 runs 13 residues. CDR3 nucleotides: TGTGCCAGCAGCCAGGGGCGAGGTGGGGAGCAGTTCTTC. Amino acids: CASSQGRGGEQFF.

Remarks on this clonotype: One end of the junction is discordant with germline, which a read error may explain. This rearrangement joins TRBV7-7 to TRBJ2-1; D is undetermined. Germline loops: CDR1 SSHAT, CDR2 FNYEAQ (reference sequence). CDR3 length: 13 amino acids. The CDR3 loop is CASSSGPTYEQFF. CDR3 sequence (DNA): TGTGCTAGCAGCTCCGGTCCTACCTACGAGCAGTTCTTC. Drawing the rest from reference TRBV7-7 and TRBJ2-1, the complete variable domain is GAGVSQSPRYKVTKRGQDVTLRCDPISSHATLYWYQQALGQGPEFLTYFNYEAQPDKSGLPSDRFSAERPEGSISTLTIQRTEQRDSAMYRCASSSGPTYEQFFGPGTRLTVL.

The sample holds one count of this clonotype. J is TRBJ1-5 and V is TRBV20-1; D is perhaps TRBD1 (6 bases). Germline V lookup: CDR1 DFQATT, CDR2 SNEGSKA (reference sequence). The CDR3 extends over 13 amino acids. V was shortened by 6 bases and J by 5 bases, with 14 bases between the two germline ends. As DNA, the CDR3 is TGCAGTGCGGGTACAGGGAAAGATCAGCCCCAGCATTTT. Encoded protein: CSAGTGKDQPQHF.

Of note for this clonotype: This may be a read error: a much more frequent sequence differs by one nucleotide. V usage is TRBV7-2 and J usage is TRBJ2-7, with unresolved D. V shed 8 bases and J shed 4 bases, with 15 bases lying between them. This CDR3 region has 13 residues. Germline CDR1 is SGHTA and CDR2 is FQGNSA. CDR3 DNA: TGTGCCAGCGGCCCAGGCCGCGCTTACGAGCAGTACTTC. It is translated as CASGPGRAYEQYF.

The rearrangement uses TRBV3-1 and TRBJ1-2; D is perhaps TRBD1 (6 bases). CDR3 size: 16 residues. Per the germline V gene, CDR1 is LGHDT and CDR2 is YNNKEL (reference sequence). The V end was cut by 3 bases, the J end by 7 bases, with 21 bases between. CDR3 protein: CASSHSPYQGKPGYTF. CDR3 nucleotides: TGTGCCAGCAGCCACAGCCCGTACCAGGGGAAACCTGGCTACACCTTC.

This chain connects TRBV7-2 to TRBJ2-3; TRBD2 agrees at 14 bases. The trim removed 5 bases at V and 2 bases at J, leaving 9 bases unmatched. Germline CDR1 is SGHTA and CDR2 is FQGNSA. This CDR3 is built from 18 residues. The CDR3 sequence is CASSPPGLAGGLTDTQYF. CDR3 DNA sequence: TGTGCCAGCAGCCCGCCAGGACTAGCGGGGGGTCTCACAGATACGCAGTATTTT.

The table lists this clonotype with many counts. A junction end diverges from the germline sequence, so it may reflect a read error. The genes are TRBV3-1 and TRBJ2-5, with D unclear. Germline-derived CDR1 and CDR2 are LGHDT and YNNKEL (reference sequence). This CDR3 has 14 amino acids. CDR3: CASSQDRVAETQYF. CDR3 sequence (DNA): TGCGCCAGCAGCCAAGATCGGGTGGCGGAGACCCAGTACTTC.

This clonotype was detected a few times. The genes are TRBV27 and TRBJ2-7; D is perhaps TRBD1 (6 bases). This CDR3 comprises 15 residues. V dropped 2 bases and J dropped 0 bases, with 11 bases sitting between them. Germline V CDR1 and CDR2: MNHEY, SMNVEV (reference sequence). CDR3: CASSLGTSSSYEQYF. The CDR3 DNA sequence: TGTGCCAGCAGTTTAGGGACATCCTCCTCCTACGAGCAGTACTTC.

The chain recombines TRBV6-2 or TRBV6-3 with TRBJ2-3; D ambiguous. V was shortened by 5 bases and J by 5 bases, with 11 bases between the two germline ends. This CDR3 is 13 amino acids long. Germline CDR1 is MNHEY and CDR2 is SVGEGT. CDR3 coding DNA: TGTGCCAGCAGTGCTAGACTTCTAGATACGCAGTATTTT. Residues: CASSARLLDTQYF.

This chain connects TRBV15 to TRBJ2-4; 8 nucleotides line up with TRBD1. The junction had 8 bases not matched to a gene; V was cut back by 6 bases and J by 1 base. CDR3 length: 16 amino acids. Germline CDR1 and CDR2: LNHNV and YYDKDF (reference sequence). The CDR3 region is CATRTDRGSAKNIQYF. CDR3 coding DNA: TGTGCCACCAGGACCGACAGGGGTTCGGCCAAAAACATTCAGTACTTC. The variable domain in full, with the rest retrieved from reference TRBV15 and TRBJ2-4, is DAMVIQNPRYQVTQFGKPVTLSCSQTLNHNVMYWYQQKSSQAPKLLFHYYDKDFNNEADTPDNFQSRRPNTSFCFLDIRSPGLGDTAMYLCATRTDRGSAKNIQYFGAGTRLSVL.

This clonotype showed up just a few times. This chain links TRBV7-2 with TRBJ2-7, with TRBD1 as a possible D gene (5 bases). Trimming took off 2 bases at V and 3 bases at J, with 14 bases between the two ends. From germline, CDR1 is SGHTA and CDR2 FQGNSA. This CDR3 is 15 amino acids long. The CDR3 bases are TGTGCCAGCAGCTTACCGCAGGGTTCAATCTACGAGCAGTACTTC. The encoded protein is CASSLPQGSIYEQYF.

The CDR3 spells CASSQARRAYEQYF. The CDR3 DNA reads TGTGCCAGCAGCCAAGCGAGGAGAGCCTACGAGCAGTACTTC. The chain carries TRBV3-1 and TRBJ2-7; no reliable D call. V lost 1 base and J lost 2, with 9 bases in between. Germline CDR1 reads LGHDT; CDR2 reads YNNKEL (reference sequence). The CDR3 has 14 residues.

This clonotype showed up just a few times. The CDR3 sequence: CSVDSASGGYSTDTQYF. The CDR3 nucleotides are TGCAGCGTTGACTCGGCTAGCGGGGGGTATAGCACAGATACGCAGTATTTT. The chain recombines TRBV29-1 with TRBJ2-3; 11 nucleotides match TRBD2. The trim removed 3 bases at V and 0 bases at J, leaving 8 bases unmatched. The CDR3 runs 17 residues. Looked up from germline, CDR1 is SQVTM and CDR2 is ANQGSEA.

This clonotype was seen a few times. The gene calls are TRBV20-1 and TRBJ2-5; TRBD2 aligns across 8 bases. Germline lookup yields CDR1 DFQATT and CDR2 SNEGSKA (reference sequence). The CDR3 consists of 15 residues. Germline trimming cut 6 bases from V and 0 bases from J; bases unmatched to any gene: 9. CDR3 protein: CSAPRAGGYQETQYF. CDR3 nucleotide sequence: TGCAGTGCCCCCCGGGCGGGGGGATACCAAGAGACCCAGTACTTC.

This clonotype was seen once. V usage is TRBV20-1 and J usage is TRBJ1-2, with a possible D match to TRBD1 (6 bases). Trimming cost V 3 bases and J 6 bases, with 20 bases left between them. The CDR3 has 15 residues. In germline, CDR1 is DFQATT, CDR2 SNEGSKA (reference sequence). CDR3 coding DNA: TGCAGTGCTAGCCAGGGGCACATCTCAGGGGATGGCTACACCTTC. Translating gives CSASQGHISGDGYTF.

The rearrangement links TRBV9 to TRBJ2-3; D gene ambiguous. CDR1 SGDLS and CDR2 YYNGEE come from the germline V gene. The CDR3 contains 15 residues. V lost 0 bases, J lost 2 bases, and 10 bases lay in between. CDR3 amino acids: CASSVDLGVTDTQYF. In nucleotides, the CDR3 is TGTGCCAGCAGCGTAGATCTAGGCGTCACAGATACGCAGTATTTT.